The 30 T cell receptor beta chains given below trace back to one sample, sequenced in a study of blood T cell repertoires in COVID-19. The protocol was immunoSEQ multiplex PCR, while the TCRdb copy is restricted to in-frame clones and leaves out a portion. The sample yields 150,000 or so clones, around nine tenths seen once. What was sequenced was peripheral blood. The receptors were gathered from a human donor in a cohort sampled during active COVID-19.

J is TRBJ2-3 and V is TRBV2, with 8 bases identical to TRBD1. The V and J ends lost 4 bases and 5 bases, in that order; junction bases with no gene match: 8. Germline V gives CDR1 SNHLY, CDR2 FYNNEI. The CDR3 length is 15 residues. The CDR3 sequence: CASSVGQGGIDTQYF. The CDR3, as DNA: TGTGCCAGCAGTGTAGGACAGGGAGGAATAGATACGCAGTATTTT.

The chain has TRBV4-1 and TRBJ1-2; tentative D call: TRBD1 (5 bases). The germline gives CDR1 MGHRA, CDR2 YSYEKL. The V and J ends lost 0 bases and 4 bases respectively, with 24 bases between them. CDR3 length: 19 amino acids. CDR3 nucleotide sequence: TGCGCCAGCAGCCAAGACTTAAGGGGATCCGACAGTCCCGGCTATGGCTACACCTTC. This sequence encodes CASSQDLRGSDSPGYGYTF.

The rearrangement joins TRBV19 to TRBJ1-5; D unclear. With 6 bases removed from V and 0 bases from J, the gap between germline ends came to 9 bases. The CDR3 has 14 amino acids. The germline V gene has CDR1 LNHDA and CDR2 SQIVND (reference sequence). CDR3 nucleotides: TGTGCCAGTAGCAGTCAGAATAGCAATCAGCCCCAGCATTTT. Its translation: CASSSQNSNQPQHF.

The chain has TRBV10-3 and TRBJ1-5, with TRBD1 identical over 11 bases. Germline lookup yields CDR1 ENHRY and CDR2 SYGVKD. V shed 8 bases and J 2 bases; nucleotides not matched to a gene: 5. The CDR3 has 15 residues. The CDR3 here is CAIGRDRGGNQPQHF. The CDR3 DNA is TGTGCCATCGGCCGGGACAGGGGGGGCAATCAGCCCCAGCATTTT.

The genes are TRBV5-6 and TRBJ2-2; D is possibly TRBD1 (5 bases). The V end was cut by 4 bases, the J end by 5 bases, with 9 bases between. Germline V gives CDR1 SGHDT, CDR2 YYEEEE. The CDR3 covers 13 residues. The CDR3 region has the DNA TGTGCCAGCAGCATAACAGGAACCGGGGAGCTGTTTTTT. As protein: CASSITGTGELFF.

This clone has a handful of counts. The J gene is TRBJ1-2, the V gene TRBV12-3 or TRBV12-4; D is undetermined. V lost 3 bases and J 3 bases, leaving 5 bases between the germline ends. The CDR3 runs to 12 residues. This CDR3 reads CASSFSDYGYTF. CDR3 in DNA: TGTGCCAGCAGTTTTTCCGACTATGGCTACACCTTC.

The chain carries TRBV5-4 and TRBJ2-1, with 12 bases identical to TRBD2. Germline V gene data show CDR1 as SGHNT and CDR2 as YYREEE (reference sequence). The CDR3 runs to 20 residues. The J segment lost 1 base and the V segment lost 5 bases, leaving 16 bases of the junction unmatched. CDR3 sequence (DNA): TGTGCCAGCAGATCCCCAGGGGCGTCTAGCGGGAGGGAGTCCTACAATGAGCAGTTCTTC. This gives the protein CASRSPGASSGRESYNEQFF.

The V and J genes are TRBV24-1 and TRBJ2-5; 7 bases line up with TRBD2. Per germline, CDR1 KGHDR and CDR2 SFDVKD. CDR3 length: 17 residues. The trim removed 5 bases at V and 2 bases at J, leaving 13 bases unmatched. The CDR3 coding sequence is TGTGCCACCAGTGGCACGACCGCGGGGGTGATTCAAGAGACCCAGTACTTC. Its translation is CATSGTTAGVIQETQYF.

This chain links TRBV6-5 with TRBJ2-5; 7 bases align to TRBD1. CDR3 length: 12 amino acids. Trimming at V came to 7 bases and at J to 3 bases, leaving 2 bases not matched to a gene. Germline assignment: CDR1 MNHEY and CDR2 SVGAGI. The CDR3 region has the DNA TGTGCCAGCATACAGGGGAAAGAGACCCAGTACTTC. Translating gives CASIQGKETQYF.

The DNA for the CDR3 is TGTGCCAGCAGCCCCCCCTTAAGACAGGGAGAGGGTTTACCTGAAGCTTTCTTT. This gives the protein CASSPPLRQGEGLPEAFF. V usage is TRBV5-6 and J usage is TRBJ1-1, with 7 bases matching TRBD1. Trimming at V came to 4 bases and at J to 6 bases, leaving 21 bases not matched to a gene. Germline CDR1 reads SGHDT; CDR2 reads YYEEEE. The CDR3 sequence is 18 residues long.

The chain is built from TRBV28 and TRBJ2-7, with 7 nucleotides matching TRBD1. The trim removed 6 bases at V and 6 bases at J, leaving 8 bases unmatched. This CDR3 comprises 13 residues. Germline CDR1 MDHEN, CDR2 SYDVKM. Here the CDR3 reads CASRPDRDREQYF. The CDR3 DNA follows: TGTGCCAGCAGGCCTGACAGGGATCGCGAGCAGTACTTC.

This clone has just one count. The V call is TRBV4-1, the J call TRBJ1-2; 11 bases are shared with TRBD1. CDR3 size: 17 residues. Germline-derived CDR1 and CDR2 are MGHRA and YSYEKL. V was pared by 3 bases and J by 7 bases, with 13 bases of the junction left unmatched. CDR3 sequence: CASSHISRTGGDGGYTF. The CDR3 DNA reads TGCGCCAGCAGCCATATCTCCCGGACAGGGGGCGATGGTGGCTACACCTTC.

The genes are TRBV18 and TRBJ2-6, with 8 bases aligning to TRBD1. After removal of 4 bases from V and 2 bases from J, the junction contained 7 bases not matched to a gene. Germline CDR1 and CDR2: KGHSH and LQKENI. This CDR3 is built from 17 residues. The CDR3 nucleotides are TGTGCCAGCTCACATATGGACAGGGTGGCTGGGGCCAACGTCCTGACTTTC. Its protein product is CASSHMDRVAGANVLTF.

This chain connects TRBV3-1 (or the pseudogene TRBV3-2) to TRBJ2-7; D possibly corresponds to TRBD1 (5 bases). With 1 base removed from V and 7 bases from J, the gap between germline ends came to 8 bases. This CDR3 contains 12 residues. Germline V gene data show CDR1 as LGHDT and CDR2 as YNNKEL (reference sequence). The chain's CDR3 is CASSQGGREQYF. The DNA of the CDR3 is TGTGCCAGCAGCCAAGGGGGCCGGGAGCAGTACTTC.

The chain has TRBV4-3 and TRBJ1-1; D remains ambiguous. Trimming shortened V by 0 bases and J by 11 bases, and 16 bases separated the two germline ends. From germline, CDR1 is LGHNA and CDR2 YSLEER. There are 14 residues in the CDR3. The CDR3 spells CASSQDSLSIKAFF. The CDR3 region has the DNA TGCGCCAGCAGCCAAGATAGTCTGTCAATTAAGGCTTTCTTT.

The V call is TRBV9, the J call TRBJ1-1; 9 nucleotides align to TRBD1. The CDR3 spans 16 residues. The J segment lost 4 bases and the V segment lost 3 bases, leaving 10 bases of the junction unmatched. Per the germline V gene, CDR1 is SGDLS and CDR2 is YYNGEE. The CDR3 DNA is TGTGCCAGCAGCGCGACCTACAGGGGGCCCCTCACTGAAGCTTTCTTT. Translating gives CASSATYRGPLTEAFF.

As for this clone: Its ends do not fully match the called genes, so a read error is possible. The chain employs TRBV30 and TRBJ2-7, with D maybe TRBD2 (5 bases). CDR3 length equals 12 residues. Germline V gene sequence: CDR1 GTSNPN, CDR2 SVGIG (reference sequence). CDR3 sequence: CAWSVTGYQWGF. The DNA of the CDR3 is TGTGCCTGGAGTGTAACGGGGTATCAGTGGGGTTTC.

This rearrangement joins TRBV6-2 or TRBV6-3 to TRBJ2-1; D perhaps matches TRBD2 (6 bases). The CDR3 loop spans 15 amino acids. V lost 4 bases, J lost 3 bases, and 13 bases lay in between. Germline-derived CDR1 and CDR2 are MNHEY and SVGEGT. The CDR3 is CASSFAGPIYNEQFF. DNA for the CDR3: TGTGCCAGCAGTTTCGCGGGGCCGATCTACAATGAGCAGTTCTTC.

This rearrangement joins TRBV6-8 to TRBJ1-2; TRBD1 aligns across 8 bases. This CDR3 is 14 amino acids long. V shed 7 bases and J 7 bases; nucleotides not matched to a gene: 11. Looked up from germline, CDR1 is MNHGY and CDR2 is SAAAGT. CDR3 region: CASIQKVRGLGYTF. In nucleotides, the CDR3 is TGTGCCAGCATACAAAAGGTCAGGGGGCTTGGCTACACCTTC.

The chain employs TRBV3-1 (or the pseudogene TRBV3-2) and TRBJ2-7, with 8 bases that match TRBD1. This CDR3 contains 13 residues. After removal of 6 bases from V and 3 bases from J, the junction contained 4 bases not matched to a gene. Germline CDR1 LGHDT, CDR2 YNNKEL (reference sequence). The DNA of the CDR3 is TGTGCCAGCAGGGGGACAGGATACTACGAGCAGTACTTC. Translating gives CASRGTGYYEQYF.

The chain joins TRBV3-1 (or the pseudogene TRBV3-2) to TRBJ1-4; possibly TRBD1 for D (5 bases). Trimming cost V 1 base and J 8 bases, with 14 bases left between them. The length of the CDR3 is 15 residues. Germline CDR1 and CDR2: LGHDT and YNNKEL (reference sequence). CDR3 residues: CASSQGPGFGEKLFF. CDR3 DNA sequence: TGTGCCAGCAGCCAAGGCCCAGGGTTCGGGGAAAAACTGTTTTTT.

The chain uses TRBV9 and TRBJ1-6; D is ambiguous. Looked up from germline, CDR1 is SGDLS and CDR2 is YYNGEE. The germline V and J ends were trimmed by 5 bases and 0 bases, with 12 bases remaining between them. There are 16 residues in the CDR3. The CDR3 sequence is CASSSTSSSYNSPLHF. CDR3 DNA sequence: TGTGCCAGCAGTTCCACCTCTAGCTCCTATAATTCACCCCTCCACTTT.

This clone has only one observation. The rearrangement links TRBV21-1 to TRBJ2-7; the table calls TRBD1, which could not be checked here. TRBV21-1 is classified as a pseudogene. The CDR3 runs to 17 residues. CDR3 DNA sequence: TGTGCCAGCAGCGAACGTCCCCCCGGGACAGGGTCCTACGAGCAGTACTTC. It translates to CASSERPPGTGSYEQYF.

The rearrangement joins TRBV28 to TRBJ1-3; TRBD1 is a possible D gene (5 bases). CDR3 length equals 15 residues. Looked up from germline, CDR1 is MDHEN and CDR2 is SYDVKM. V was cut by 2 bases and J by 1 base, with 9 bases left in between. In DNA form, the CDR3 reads TGTGCCAGCAGTTTACCTGACAGTTCTGGAAACACCATATATTTT. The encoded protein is CASSLPDSSGNTIYF.

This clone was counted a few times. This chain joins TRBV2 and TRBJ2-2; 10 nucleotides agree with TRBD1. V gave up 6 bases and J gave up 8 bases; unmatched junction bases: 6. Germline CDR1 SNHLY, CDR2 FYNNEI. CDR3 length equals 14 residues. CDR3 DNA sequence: TGTGCCAGCAGCGGTGGACAGGGGGAAGGGGAGCTGTTTTTT. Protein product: CASSGGQGEGELFF.

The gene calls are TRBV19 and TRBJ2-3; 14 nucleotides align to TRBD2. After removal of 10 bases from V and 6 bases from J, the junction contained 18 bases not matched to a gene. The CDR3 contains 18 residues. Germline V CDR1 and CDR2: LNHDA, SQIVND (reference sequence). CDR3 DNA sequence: TGTGCCACCCTGGGACAGGGGGGACTAGCGGGAGTTTCGGATACGCAGTATTTT. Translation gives CATLGQGGLAGVSDTQYF. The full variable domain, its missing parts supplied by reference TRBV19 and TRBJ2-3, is DGGITQSPKYLFRKEGQNVTLSCEQNLNHDAMYWYRQDPGQGLRLIYYSQIVNDFQKGDIAEGYSVSREKKESFPLTVTSAQKNPTAFYLCATLGQGGLAGVSDTQYFGPGTRLTVL.

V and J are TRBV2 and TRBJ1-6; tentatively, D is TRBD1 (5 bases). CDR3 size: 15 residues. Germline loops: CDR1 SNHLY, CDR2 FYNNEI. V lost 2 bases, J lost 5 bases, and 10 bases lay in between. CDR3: CASSEPGEHNSPLHF. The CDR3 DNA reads TGTGCCAGCAGTGAACCGGGGGAGCATAATTCACCCCTCCACTTT.

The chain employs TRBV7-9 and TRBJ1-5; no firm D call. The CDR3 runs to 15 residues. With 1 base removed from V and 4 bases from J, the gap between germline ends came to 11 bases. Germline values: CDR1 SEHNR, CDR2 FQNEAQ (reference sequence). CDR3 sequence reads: CASSLGAGLNQPQHF. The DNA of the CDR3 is TGTGCCAGCAGCTTAGGGGCAGGACTGAATCAGCCCCAGCATTTT.

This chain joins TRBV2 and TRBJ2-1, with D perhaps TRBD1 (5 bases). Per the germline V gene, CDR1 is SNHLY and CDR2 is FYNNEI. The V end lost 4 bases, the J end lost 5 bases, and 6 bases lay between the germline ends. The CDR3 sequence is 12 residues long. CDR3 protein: CASSVGDNEQFF. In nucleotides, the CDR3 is TGTGCCAGCAGTGTAGGGGACAATGAGCAGTTCTTC.

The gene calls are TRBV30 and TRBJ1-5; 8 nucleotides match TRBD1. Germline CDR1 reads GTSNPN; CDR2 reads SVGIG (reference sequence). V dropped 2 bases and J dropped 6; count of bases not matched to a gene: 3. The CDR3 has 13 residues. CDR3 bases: TGTGCCTGGAGTACACAGGGGGGTCAGCCCCAGCATTTT. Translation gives CAWSTQGGQPQHF.